This T cell receptor beta chain was captured by sequencing in a study of blood T cell repertoires in COVID-19. As for the study in general: Samples taken during acute and convalescent COVID-19 were collected in the United States, Italy and Spain. Sample material is recorded as cDNA or gDNA derived from T cells, B-cell-depleted T cells, or PBMCs.

Germline V gives CDR1 SGHRS, CDR2 YFSETQ. The CDR3 loop spans 15 amino acids. V was clipped by 4 bases and J by 8 bases; unmatched bases: 6. Either two negative PCRs, clearance, or symptom resolution qualified Cohort 3 donors as recovered. Authors' data handling: By means of reference gene primer amplification, nucleated cell counts were estimated. Repertoires were generated with immunoSEQ multiplex PCR, while TCRdb's copy carries only in-frame clones and drops some. That table is the source of V, J and clone size, and D and trimming were worked out from the DNA. Seen here are fewer than 200,000 clones, 75% to 90% observed once, and the top ten hold roughly 4.5%.

Sequences were obtained from PBMCs or T cells enriched from blood (not recorded which). The V gene is TRBV5-1, the J gene TRBJ2-3; 14 positions match TRBD2. This receptor was identified in a woman aged 50 to 60 who had recovered from COVID-19. The CDR3, as DNA: TGCGCCAGCAGCGGGGGGACTAGCGGGAGTGGTACGCAGTATTTT. Its translation: CASSGGTSGSGTQYF.